The 23 T cell receptor beta chains presented below share a single source sample, sequenced in a study of cytomegalovirus exposure and HLA in healthy donors. Researchers ran the PCR with 60 Vbeta and 13 Jbeta primers. Assay: immunoSEQ multiplex PCR; the TCRdb copy retains only in-frame clones and omits some. The table records some 130,000 clones, 65% to 80% of them present only once. Sequences were obtained from PBMCs. Every receptor here comes from a human donor in good health.

The J gene is TRBJ2-5, the V gene TRBV5-5; TRBD2 agrees at 7 bases. V lost 0 bases, J lost 0 bases, and 5 bases stayed unmatched. Germline V gene sequence: CDR1 SGHKS, CDR2 YYEKEE (reference sequence). The CDR3 spans 16 residues. CDR3: CASSLGWAGDQETQYF. In nucleotides, the CDR3 is TGTGCCAGCAGCTTGGGTTGGGCGGGGGACCAAGAGACCCAGTACTTC.

The chain combines TRBV6-1 with TRBJ2-3; TRBD2 agrees at 11 bases. The CDR3 has 15 residues. V shed 7 bases and J 3 bases; nucleotides not matched to a gene: 6. The germline V gene encodes CDR1 MNHNS and CDR2 SASEGT. This CDR3 reads CASIGTSGRTDTQYF. The CDR3 nucleotides are TGTGCCAGCATTGGGACTAGCGGTAGGACAGATACGCAGTATTTT.

The genes are TRBV19 and TRBJ1-6, with 8 nucleotides matching TRBD1. The germline V gene encodes CDR1 LNHDA and CDR2 SQIVND (reference sequence). The CDR3 loop spans 19 amino acids. Trimming at V came to 0 bases and at J to 2 bases, leaving 9 bases not matched to a gene. CDR3 residues: CASSIDLAGGDAYNSPLHF. Here the CDR3 DNA reads TGTGCCAGTAGTATAGATCTTGCAGGGGGCGACGCCTATAATTCACCCCTCCACTTT.

J is TRBJ1-5 and V is TRBV6-5, with 7 nucleotides matching TRBD1. The V gene's germline CDR1 is MNHEY and CDR2 SVGAGI. The CDR3 contains 15 residues. V lost 10 bases to trimming and J lost 5 bases; unmatched junction nucleotides: 14. The CDR3 nucleotides read TGTGCCACCCGCGGTTCAGGGGGGACGGATCAGCCCCAGCATTTT. This codes for CATRGSGGTDQPQHF.

This chain uses TRBV7-6 with TRBJ1-3; no clear D. V was cut by 1 base and J by 3 bases, with 10 bases left in between. Germline V lookup: CDR1 SGHVS, CDR2 FNYEAQ. This CDR3 spans 15 amino acids. The CDR3 loop is CASSLGFSGGNTIYF. The DNA for the CDR3 is TGTGCCAGCAGCTTAGGTTTTAGTGGTGGAAACACCATATATTTT.

The genes are TRBV10-2 and TRBJ1-6, with unresolved D. The V and J ends lost 6 bases and 9 bases respectively, with 12 bases between them. The CDR3 consists of 13 residues. The germline V gene encodes CDR1 WSHSY and CDR2 SAAADI. Here the CDR3 DNA reads TGCGCCAGCAGCGAGGGAGAGGGTTCACCCCTCCACTTT. Translated, it gives CASSEGEGSPLHF.

This clone was observed a few times. This chain joins TRBV29-1 and TRBJ1-1; D unresolved. Trimming shortened V by 8 bases and J by 11 bases, and 18 bases separated the two germline ends. Germline CDR1 and CDR2: SQVTM and ANQGSEA. This CDR3 comprises 11 residues. The CDR3 loop is CSSTLLGGAFF. Here the CDR3 DNA reads TGCAGCTCAACCCTTTTGGGAGGCGCTTTCTTT.

This clone was observed a single time. The chain couples TRBV5-1 to TRBJ2-3; 7 positions match TRBD1. Germline V gives CDR1 SGHRS, CDR2 YFSETQ. CDR3 length equals 17 residues. Germline trimming cut 4 bases from V and 1 base from J; bases unmatched to any gene: 12. For the CDR3, the DNA is TGCGCCAGCAGCGAACACCAGGGGGATTGGGGCACAGATACGCAGTATTTT. Its translation is CASSEHQGDWGTDTQYF. The variable domain in full, completed from reference TRBV5-1 and TRBJ2-3, reads KAGVTQTPRYLIKTRGQQVTLSCSPISGHRSVSWYQQTPGQGLQFLFEYFSETQRNKGNFPGRFSGRQFSNSRSEMNVSTLELGDSALYLCASSEHQGDWGTDTQYFGPGTRLTVL.

This rearrangement joins TRBV7-8 to TRBJ2-7, with 10 nucleotides matching TRBD2. V lost 0 bases to trimming and J lost 4 bases; unmatched junction nucleotides: 6. The V gene's germline CDR1 is SGHVS and CDR2 FQNEAQ. This CDR3 spans 16 amino acids. The CDR3 protein is CASSLAGGAGGYEQYF. The CDR3, as DNA: TGTGCCAGCAGCTTAGCTGGGGGAGCGGGGGGGTACGAGCAGTACTTC.

V is TRBV9 and J is TRBJ1-3; possibly TRBD1 for D (6 bases). From germline, CDR1 is SGDLS and CDR2 YYNGEE. Trimming left V 4 bases short and J 0 bases short, with 17 bases between. CDR3 length: 17 amino acids. The DNA for the CDR3 is TGTGCCAGCAGCCCCTCCGGGACACCTGGCTCTGGAAACACCATATATTTT. Its translation is CASSPSGTPGSGNTIYF.

V is TRBV4-1 and J is TRBJ2-1, with D possibly being TRBD1 (7 bases). V gave up 0 bases and J gave up 4 bases, with 19 bases separating them. Germline CDR1 MGHRA, CDR2 YSYEKL. This CDR3 region has 18 residues. This CDR3 reads CASSQDPMEGAPYNEQFF. The CDR3 region has the DNA TGCGCCAGCAGCCAAGACCCGATGGAGGGGGCCCCTTACAATGAGCAGTTCTTC.

The chain uses TRBV4-1 and TRBJ2-5; the D gene is possibly TRBD2 (6 bases). The germline V and J ends were trimmed by 1 base and 7 bases, with 13 bases remaining between them. There are 14 residues in the CDR3. The germline V gene has CDR1 MGHRA and CDR2 YSYEKL. The CDR3 is CASSQALDGGTQYF. Written as DNA, the CDR3 is TGCGCCAGCAGCCAAGCCCTGGACGGGGGGACCCAGTACTTC.

V and J are TRBV4-1 and TRBJ1-2; D ambiguous. The CDR3 has 12 amino acids. In germline, CDR1 is MGHRA, CDR2 YSYEKL. V was clipped by 8 bases and J by 4 bases, with 11 bases between them. In DNA form, the CDR3 reads TGCGCCAGCGGGCCGGAAGTCTATGGCTACACCTTC. Amino acids: CASGPEVYGYTF.

This chain uses TRBV6-5 with TRBJ2-7, with 12 nucleotides matching TRBD2. CDR1 is MNHEY, CDR2 SVGAGI, per germline. V was pared by 4 bases and J by 3 bases, with 7 bases of the junction left unmatched. This CDR3 is built from 16 residues. The CDR3 DNA follows: TGTGCCAGCAGTTCTCACCCGACTAGCGGGGGCTACGAGCAGTACTTC. Its translation: CASSSHPTSGGYEQYF.

This chain connects TRBV21-1 to TRBJ2-7; the listed D gene, TRBD1, was not tested against the DNA. TRBV21-1 is classified as a pseudogene. The CDR3 loop spans 15 amino acids. The CDR3: CASSTPGQSSYEQYF. DNA of the CDR3: TGTGCCAGCAGCACACCGGGACAGAGCTCCTACGAGCAGTACTTC.

CDR3 DNA: TGTGCCAGCAGCCCCGGGACAAGGCATCAGCCCCAGCATTTT. Its protein is CASSPGTRHQPQHF. The chain joins TRBV28 to TRBJ1-5; D may be TRBD1 (6 bases). Trimming left V 6 bases short and J 5 bases short, with 14 bases between. Per the germline V gene, CDR1 is MDHEN and CDR2 is SYDVKM. This CDR3 spans 14 amino acids. Filled out from reference TRBV28 and TRBJ1-5, the complete variable domain reads DVKVTQSSRYLVKRTGEKVFLECVQDMDHENMFWYRQDPGLGLRLIYFSYDVKMKEKGDIPEGYSVSREKKERFSLILESASTNQTSMYLCASSPGTRHQPQHFGDGTRLSIL.

V is TRBV10-3 and J is TRBJ1-5; unclear D gene. This CDR3 spans 13 amino acids. CDR1 and CDR2 (germline): ENHRY, SYGVKD. Deletions cut 10 bases from V and 0 bases from J, with 10 bases between. The CDR3 protein is CATRLDSNQPQHF. CDR3 DNA: TGTGCCACTCGTTTAGATAGCAATCAGCCCCAGCATTTT.

The chain links TRBV2 to TRBJ1-5, with a tentative D call TRBD1 (6 bases). Per germline, CDR1 SNHLY and CDR2 FYNNEI. The CDR3 spans 14 residues. V lost 6 bases to trimming and J lost 3 bases, with 12 bases between them. The CDR3 DNA sequence: TGTGCCAGCAGCCTCGGGACAAACAATCAGCCCCAGCATTTT. Protein sequence: CASSLGTNNQPQHF. The full variable domain, with the rest looked up from reference TRBV2 and TRBJ1-5, is EPEVTQTPSHQVTQMGQEVILRCVPISNHLYFYWYRQILGQKVEFLVSFYNNEISEKSEIFDDQFSVERPDGSNFTLKIRSTKLEDSAMYFCASSLGTNNQPQHFGDGTRLSIL.

The gene calls are TRBV7-8 and TRBJ2-1; 10 bases align to TRBD2. CDR3 size: 17 residues. Germline lookup yields CDR1 SGHVS and CDR2 FQNEAQ. V shed 5 bases, J shed 0 bases, and the junction held 7 bases outside the gene matches. CDR3 in DNA: TGTGCCAGCAGCCCGGGACTAGCGTTTAGCTCCTACAATGAGCAGTTCTTC. Protein product: CASSPGLAFSSYNEQFF.

The chain combines TRBV5-1 with TRBJ1-4; weak D call: TRBD1 (5 bases). This CDR3 comprises 17 residues. The V gene's germline CDR1 is SGHRS and CDR2 YFSETQ. Trimming took off 4 bases at V and 8 bases at J, with 24 bases between the two ends. For the CDR3, the DNA is TGCGCCAGCAGCAAAATCTTGACCGGGGGTGTACTGGAAAAACTGTTTTTT. Residues: CASSKILTGGVLEKLFF.

This clone was seen only a few times. The V call is TRBV18, the J call TRBJ1-5; D is unclear. Germline assignment: CDR1 KGHSH and CDR2 LQKENI. The CDR3 spans 16 residues. V lost 0 bases to trimming and J lost 3 bases, with 12 bases between them. The DNA of the CDR3 is TGTGCCAGCTCACCACCCTCGGGTGAGGACAATCAGCCCCAGCATTTT. Its translation: CASSPPSGEDNQPQHF.

The chain couples TRBV9 to TRBJ1-1; 8 nucleotides line up with TRBD1. CDR3 length: 15 amino acids. Trimming took 3 bases from V and 1 from J; bases not matched to a gene: 5. Germline CDR1 SGDLS, CDR2 YYNGEE. Here the CDR3 DNA reads TGTGCCAGCAGCGCGACAGGGGACCCGAACACTGAAGCTTTCTTT. Its translation: CASSATGDPNTEAFF. Together with reference TRBV9 and TRBJ1-1, the CDR3 gives the full variable domain: DSGVTQTPKHLITATGQRVTLRCSPRSGDLSVYWYQQSLDQGLQFLIQYYNGEERAKGNILERFSAQQFPDLHSELNLSSLELGDSALYFCASSATGDPNTEAFFGQGTRLTVV.

This clone was seen a few times. The same CDR3 also results from other DNA sequences found in this sample. The chain has TRBV7-9 and TRBJ1-1; D gene ambiguous. The ends were cut back, 5 bases at V and 1 base at J, with 20 bases in the middle. CDR3 length: 17 amino acids. The V gene's germline CDR1 is SEHNR and CDR2 FQNEAQ (reference sequence). CDR3 bases: TGTGCCAGCAGCCACCCGAGAGGTGGACTCCCGAACACTGAAGCTTTCTTT. Translating it yields CASSHPRGGLPNTEAFF.